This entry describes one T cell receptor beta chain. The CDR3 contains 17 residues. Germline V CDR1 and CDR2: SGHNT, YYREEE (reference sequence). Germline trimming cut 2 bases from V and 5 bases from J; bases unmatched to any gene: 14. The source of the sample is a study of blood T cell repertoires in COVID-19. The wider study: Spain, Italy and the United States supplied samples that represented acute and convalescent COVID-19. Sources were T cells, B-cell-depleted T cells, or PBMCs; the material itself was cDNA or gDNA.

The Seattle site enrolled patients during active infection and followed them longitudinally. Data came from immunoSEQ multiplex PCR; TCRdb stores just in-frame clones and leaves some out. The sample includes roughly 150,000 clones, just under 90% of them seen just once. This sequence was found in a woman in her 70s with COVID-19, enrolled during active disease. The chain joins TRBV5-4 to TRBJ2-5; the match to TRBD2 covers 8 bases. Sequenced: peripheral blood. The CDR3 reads CASSFEVAGNFRETQYF. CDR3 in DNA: TGTGCCAGCAGCTTCGAAGTAGCGGGGAATTTCCGGGAGACCCAGTACTTC.